This TCR beta chain stems from a study of early T cells in non-severe SARS-CoV-2 infection. V lost 3 bases, J lost 7 bases, and 22 bases lay in between. Germline V gene data show CDR1 as ENHRY and CDR2 as SYGVKD. The CDR3 is 16 residues long. As concerns this clonotype: Its antigen is unknown.

Individual cDNA molecules were tagged with unique molecular identifiers, the study reported. MiXCR, run by TCRdb on the 5' RACE reads, gives a single entry per CDR3 protein. The data show tens of thousands of distinct CDR3 sequences, around 19% seen once. General study findings and limits: Matching with VDJdb favored anti-spike CD8 responses (missing private and CD4 specificities).

The TCR was taken from an adult who was a healthcare worker with PCR-confirmed SARS-CoV-2 infection or an uninfected control (not recorded which). The specimen was whole blood, collected at baseline. V gene TRBV10-3 combines with J gene TRBJ2-7; D unclear. The chain's CDR3 is CAISDGVADLSREQYF. As DNA, the CDR3 is TGTGCCATCAGTGACGGCGTTGCAGACCTATCGAGAGAGCAGTACTTC.